The rows below give T cell receptor beta chains drawn from one sample of a study of breast tumors, draining lymph nodes, adjacent tissues. MiXCR, run by TCRdb on the multiplex PCR reads, gives a single entry per CDR3 protein. The sample has roughly 19,000 distinct CDR3 sequences; 50% are singletons. Sequenced sample: breast tumor tissue. The source is a female donor with breast cancer. Some clones in this sample may be carry-over from other donors' samples. CDR3s include the opening cysteine and the closing phenylalanine or tryptophan. D genes are given only for firm matches. Only part of the rows carry a size: once, few, many, or a class if the clone is expanded.

medium-sized	TRBV11-1	TRBJ1-6	.	TGTGCCAGCAGCCTAACAGGAAATAATTCACCCCTCCACTTT	CASSLTGNNSPLHF
.	TRBV19	TRBJ1-5	.	TGTGCCAGTAGTACTCAGGGAGGTCAGCCCCAGCATTTT	CASSTQGGQPQHF
.	TRBV5-5	TRBJ2-7	TRBD2	TGTGCCAGCAGCTTATCCCGGACTAGCGGGCTCGAGCAGTACTTC	CASSLSRTSGLEQYF
.	TRBV5-1	TRBJ2-7	TRBD2	TGCGCCAGCAGCTACCCCGGGACTAGCGGCGAGCAGTACTTT	CASSYPGTSGEQYF
many	TRBV6-1	TRBJ2-7	TRBD1	TGTGCCAGCAGTGATAGACAGGGTTGGGACGAGCAGTACTTC	CASSDRQGWDEQYF
.	TRBV7-3	TRBJ1-2	.	TGTGCCAGCAGCCAGAGGGCTCCGGAAGGGGGCTACACCTTC	CASSQRAPEGGYTF
.	TRBV19	TRBJ2-2	TRBD2	TGTGCCAGTAGTATAGATCTAGCGGGAGCCGGGGAGCTGTTTTTT	CASSIDLAGAGELFF
.	TRBV24-1	TRBJ1-2	.	TGTGCCACCAGTGATTCCACCCAGAGCAGGGAGTCGGCAGGCTACACCTTC	CATSDSTQSRESAGYTF
few	TRBV25-1	TRBJ2-3	.	TGTGCCAGTAGAGGACGGGGGGCCCTAGATACGCAGTATTTT	CASRGRGALDTQYF
many	TRBV6-5	TRBJ2-1	.	TGTGCCAGCAGTTACGCGGGACCCCACTACAATGAGCAGTTCTTC	CASSYAGPHYNEQFF
medium-sized	TRBV7-8	TRBJ2-6	.	TGTGCCAGCACCCCTCAGGGCAGGGGCAGCTCTGGGGCCAACGTCCTGACTTTC	CASTPQGRGSSGANVLTF
.	TRBV29-1	TRBJ1-2	.	TGCAGCGTTGTTGCAGATAACTATGGCTACACCTTC	CSVVADNYGYTF
.	TRBV4-1	TRBJ1-5	.	TGCGCCAGCAGCCAAGTCAGGGGAGGGCAGCCCCAGCATTTT	CASSQVRGGQPQHF
many	TRBV20-1	TRBJ1-5	.	TGCAGTGCTAGATCTACCGCGGCAGGAGATCAGCCCCAGCATTTT	CSARSTAAGDQPQHF
.	TRBV10-3	TRBJ2-7	TRBD2	TGTGCCACCTGCTCGGTAGCGGGATCCTCCTACGAGCAGTACTTC	CATCSVAGSSYEQYF
.	TRBV2	TRBJ1-2	.	TGTGCCAGCAGAGTTCGGGGGGACTATGGCTACACCTTC	CASRVRGDYGYTF
.	TRBV10-3	TRBJ2-3	TRBD2	TGTGCCATCAGAAGGACTAGCGGGAGCACAGATACGCAGTATTTT	CAIRRTSGSTDTQYF
medium-sized	TRBV7-2	TRBJ2-5	.	TGTGCCAGCAGCTGGGTCCAAGAGACCCAGTACTTC	CASSWVQETQYF
many	TRBV4-2	TRBJ2-5	.	TGTGCCAGCAGCCAAGGGGGGGGGGGCCGGGAGACCCAGTACTTC	CASSQGGGGRETQYF
.	TRBV10-3	TRBJ1-5	.	TGTGCCATCAGTGAGAATTGGCGGGGGGGGAATCAGCCCCAGCATTTT	CAISENWRGGNQPQHF